The 3 T cell receptor beta chains presented below share a single source sample, sequenced in a study of identifying expanded T cells in peripheral blood. TCRdb's copy holds only in-frame clones and misses some; the assay was immunoSEQ multiplex PCR. The repertoire includes around 95,000 clones, about 87% of them detected once, and about 5.9% sits in the top ten. Sequenced input: blood. The receptor set was obtained from a person aged 18 to 75 in good health.

This clone was observed once. The chain links TRBV12-5 to TRBJ2-2; D is uncertain. Germline CDR1 is LGHNT and CDR2 is FRNRAP. Trimming took off 4 bases at V and 0 bases at J, with 9 bases between the two ends. The CDR3 consists of 15 residues. The CDR3 sequence is CASGSAASNTGELFF. CDR3 DNA: TGTGCTAGTGGTTCGGCGGCTTCGAACACCGGGGAGCTGTTTTTT. The full variable domain, completed using reference TRBV12-5 and TRBJ2-2, is DARVTQTPRHKVTEMGQEVTMRCQPILGHNTVFWYRQTMMQGLELLAYFRNRAPLDDSGMPKDRFSAEMPDATLATLKIQPSEPRDSAVYFCASGSAASNTGELFFGEGSRLTVL.

This chain links TRBV27 with TRBJ2-1; TRBD2 agrees at 11 bases. The CDR3 contains 12 residues. Germline V gives CDR1 MNHEY, CDR2 SMNVEV (reference sequence). Trimming took 6 bases from V and 16 from J; bases not matched to a gene: 8. The CDR3 DNA follows: TGTGCCAGCAGATCCCTTAGCGGGAGGGCCTTCTTC. It codes for CASRSLSGRAFF.

This clone was counted once. V is TRBV15 and J is TRBJ2-1; possible D gene TRBD1, 5 bases. There are 12 residues in the CDR3. Germline-derived CDR1 and CDR2 are LNHNV and YYDKDF (reference sequence). V lost 0 bases, J lost 9 bases, and 6 bases lay in between. CDR3 residues: CATSRDRAEQFF. In DNA form, the CDR3 reads TGTGCCACCAGCAGAGACAGGGCTGAGCAGTTCTTC.